A selection of T cell receptor beta chains follows, all from one sample in a study of Tregs in tolerant kidney transplant recipients. The protocol was immunoSEQ multiplex PCR, while the TCRdb copy is restricted to in-frame clones and leaves out a portion. The sample records approximately 93,000 clones, 90% to 95% being singletons. The source material was CD4+ T cells from blood, sampled before the transplant. These receptors were taken from a human donor who received a combined kidney and bone marrow transplant. Both conserved end residues are part of each CDR3. The D gene is left open where the match is weak. A clone size is listed for some rows: how often the clone was seen (once, few, many), or a class if it is expanded.

V: TRBV28
J: TRBJ2-7
size: NA
D: NA
CDR3: CASSLLYEQYF
DNA: TGTGCCAGCAGTTTACTCTACGAGCAGTACTTC

V: TRBV7-9
J: TRBJ2-7
size: NA
D: NA
CDR3: CASSKPLGQHYEQYF
DNA: TGTGCCAGCAGCAAACCCCTTGGACAGCACTACGAGCAGTACTTC

V: TRBV11-2
J: TRBJ1-2
size: NA
D: NA
CDR3: CASSPGDPYGYTF
DNA: TGTGCCAGCAGCCCGGGTGACCCCTATGGCTACACCTTC

V: TRBV18
J: TRBJ2-1
size: NA
D: TRBD1
CDR3: CASSQDRGLYEQFF
DNA: TGTGCCAGCTCCCAAGACAGGGGGCTTTATGAGCAGTTCTTC

V: TRBV7-2
J: TRBJ2-3
size: NA
D: TRBD2
CDR3: CASSPREGRDTQYF
DNA: TGTGCCAGCAGCCCCCGGGAGGGGAGAGATACGCAGTATTTT

V: TRBV7-2
J: TRBJ1-4
size: NA
D: NA
CDR3: CASSLIQRDGGEKLFF
DNA: TGTGCCAGCAGCTTAATTCAAAGGGATGGAGGTGAAAAACTGTTTTTT

V: TRBV7-2
J: TRBJ2-5
size: NA
D: NA
CDR3: CASSLNGGAVETQYF
DNA: TGTGCCAGCAGCTTAAATGGGGGGGCCGTTGAGACCCAGTACTTC

V: TRBV9
J: TRBJ1-6
size: once
D: NA
CDR3: CASSSPRGGPSYNSPLHF
DNA: TGTGCCAGCAGCTCACCACGAGGGGGTCCCTCCTATAATTCACCCCTCCACTTT

V: TRBV27
J: TRBJ2-5
size: NA
D: TRBD1
CDR3: CASSPVPQGSETQYF
DNA: TGTGCCAGCAGTCCAGTACCACAGGGGTCGGAGACCCAGTACTTC

V: TRBV4-2
J: TRBJ1-5
size: NA
D: NA
CDR3: CASSQSPGRSNQPQHF
DNA: TGTGCCAGCAGCCAATCCCCAGGGAGGAGCAATCAGCCCCAGCATTTT

V: TRBV7-8
J: TRBJ1-2
size: NA
D: TRBD1
CDR3: CASSLVRQGAYYYGYTF
DNA: TGTGCCAGCAGCTTAGTACGGCAGGGGGCCTATTACTATGGCTACACCTTC

V: TRBV30
J: TRBJ1-5
size: once
D: NA
CDR3: CAWSVGHVGASNQPQHF
DNA: TGTGCCTGGAGTGTGGGCCATGTGGGGGCTAGCAATCAGCCCCAGCATTTT

V: TRBV19
J: TRBJ2-3
size: NA
D: TRBD2
CDR3: CASSRSGSSYDTQYF
DNA: TGTGCCAGTAGTCGGAGCGGGAGTTCATATGATACGCAGTATTTT

V: TRBV11-2
J: TRBJ2-2
size: NA
D: TRBD2
CDR3: CASSALAGMNTGELFF
DNA: TGTGCCAGCAGCGCGTTAGCGGGGATGAACACCGGGGAGCTGTTTTTT

V: TRBV11-2
J: TRBJ2-7
size: NA
D: TRBD1
CDR3: CASSRDRSSYEQYF
DNA: TGTGCCAGCAGCCGGGACAGAAGCTCCTACGAGCAGTACTTC

V: TRBV28
J: TRBJ1-1
size: NA
D: TRBD1
CDR3: CASSWSPGQRNTEAFF
DNA: TGTGCCAGCAGTTGGTCCCCGGGACAGAGGAACACTGAAGCTTTCTTT

V: TRBV23-1
J: TRBJ1-5
size: NA
D: NA
CDR3: CASSQGTSVDSNQPQHF
DNA: TGCGCCAGCAGCCAGGGGACGTCAGTGGACAGCAATCAGCCCCAGCATTTT

V: TRBV7-8
J: TRBJ1-2
size: once
D: NA
CDR3: CASSLGTVGQKIQNSYGYTF
DNA: TGTGCCAGCAGCTTAGGGACTGTCGGTCAGAAAATCCAAAATTCCTATGGCTACACCTTC

V: TRBV18
J: TRBJ2-1
size: NA
D: NA
CDR3: CASSPRGGEQFF
DNA: TGTGCCAGCTCACCACGAGGGGGTGAGCAGTTCTTC

V: TRBV15
J: TRBJ1-6
size: NA
D: TRBD1
CDR3: CATSRARGPSPLHF
DNA: TGTGCCACCAGCAGAGCCAGGGGGCCTTCACCCCTCCACTTT

V: TRBV6-1
J: TRBJ1-5
size: NA
D: NA
CDR3: CASSEMGGSNQPQHF
DNA: TGTGCCAGCAGTGAAATGGGAGGGAGCAATCAGCCCCAGCATTTT

V: TRBV7-9
J: TRBJ2-3
size: once
D: TRBD1
CDR3: CASSLGLQGLGTDTQYF
DNA: TGTGCCAGCAGCTTAGGACTACAGGGGTTGGGCACAGATACGCAGTATTTT

V: TRBV14
J: TRBJ2-7
size: NA
D: TRBD1
CDR3: CASSQAGGNEQYF
DNA: TGTGCCAGCAGCCAGGCAGGGGGCAACGAGCAGTACTTC

V: TRBV20-1
J: TRBJ2-7
size: few
D: NA
CDR3: CSARAGNEQYF
DNA: TGCAGTGCTAGAGCAGGGAACGAGCAGTACTTC

V: TRBV30
J: TRBJ1-4
size: NA
D: TRBD1
CDR3: CAWSVQRTGEKLFF
DNA: TGTGCCTGGAGTGTACAAAGGACAGGTGAAAAACTGTTTTTT

V: TRBV6-5
J: TRBJ2-7
size: NA
D: TRBD1
CDR3: CASSSRQGAPYEQYF
DNA: TGTGCCAGCAGTTCCAGACAGGGGGCCCCCTACGAGCAGTACTTC

V: TRBV5-1
J: TRBJ2-7
size: NA
D: TRBD2
CDR3: CASSSILAGAYEQYF
DNA: TGCGCCAGCAGTTCCATACTAGCGGGGGCCTACGAGCAGTACTTC

V: TRBV7-2
J: TRBJ2-1
size: NA
D: NA
CDR3: CASRRPQSNEQFF
DNA: TGTGCCAGCAGGCGGCCCCAGAGCAATGAGCAGTTCTTC

V: TRBV27
J: TRBJ2-2
size: NA
D: NA
CDR3: CASSLTGVGTGELFF
DNA: TGTGCCAGCAGTTTAACGGGGGTAGGCACCGGGGAGCTGTTTTTT

V: TRBV28
J: TRBJ2-1
size: NA
D: TRBD2
CDR3: CASSLGGGSSYNEQFF
DNA: TGTGCCAGCAGCCTAGGCGGGGGAAGCTCCTACAATGAGCAGTTCTTC

V: TRBV6-4
J: TRBJ2-3
size: NA
D: NA
CDR3: CAHWGRDRSPDTQYF
DNA: TGTGCTCATTGGGGGAGGGACAGGAGTCCCGATACGCAGTATTTT

V: TRBV5-4
J: TRBJ1-4
size: NA
D: TRBD1
CDR3: CASSLQGGINEKLFF
DNA: TGTGCCAGCAGCTTACAGGGGGGTATTAATGAAAAACTGTTTTTT

V: TRBV7-2
J: TRBJ2-3
size: NA
D: NA
CDR3: CASSPSPAHDTQYF
DNA: TGTGCCAGCAGCCCTAGCCCGGCCCACGATACGCAGTATTTT

V: TRBV18
J: TRBJ1-2
size: NA
D: NA
CDR3: CASSPRDQPNYGYTF
DNA: TGTGCCAGCTCACCGCGGGACCAACCTAACTATGGCTACACCTTC

V: TRBV30
J: TRBJ2-5
size: NA
D: TRBD2
CDR3: CACGLAGQETQYF
DNA: TGTGCCTGTGGACTAGCGGGGCAAGAGACCCAGTACTTC

V: TRBV6-6
J: TRBJ2-5
size: NA
D: NA
CDR3: CASRDGQIKGTQYF
DNA: TGTGCCAGCAGAGACGGACAGATCAAGGGGACCCAGTACTTC

V: TRBV19
J: TRBJ2-7
size: NA
D: TRBD2
CDR3: CASGRGGSKYEQYF
DNA: TGTGCCAGTGGTCGGGGGGGGAGTAAGTACGAGCAGTACTTC

V: TRBV5-4
J: TRBJ2-5
size: once
D: TRBD2
CDR3: CASSLGSGIQETQYF
DNA: TGTGCCAGCAGCTTGGGTAGCGGGATCCAAGAGACCCAGTACTTC

V: TRBV11-3
J: TRBJ2-1
size: NA
D: TRBD1
CDR3: CASSPQGSHNEQFF
DNA: TGTGCCAGCAGCCCACAGGGGTCCCACAATGAGCAGTTCTTC

V: TRBV2
J: TRBJ1-2
size: NA
D: TRBD1
CDR3: CASSDDRARYYGYTF
DNA: TGTGCCAGCAGCGACGACAGGGCAAGATACTATGGCTACACCTTC

V: TRBV9
J: TRBJ2-2
size: NA
D: TRBD2
CDR3: CASSLAGGYTGELFF
DNA: TGTGCCAGCAGCCTAGCGGGGGGGTACACCGGGGAGCTGTTTTTT

V: TRBV4-2
J: TRBJ1-1
size: NA
D: TRBD1
CDR3: CASSLRLIGQGGEAFF
DNA: TGTGCCAGCAGCCTTCGGTTGATCGGACAGGGCGGTGAAGCTTTCTTT

V: TRBV2
J: TRBJ1-2
size: NA
D: TRBD1
CDR3: CASKAGGMVDYGYTF
DNA: TGTGCCAGCAAGGCAGGGGGCATGGTTGACTATGGCTACACCTTC

V: TRBV9
J: TRBJ2-5
size: few
D: NA
CDR3: CASSVNGGRETQYF
DNA: TGTGCCAGCAGCGTAAATGGGGGCAGAGAGACCCAGTACTTC

V: TRBV4-3
J: TRBJ2-7
size: NA
D: TRBD2
CDR3: CASSQEALAGDYEQYF
DNA: TGCGCCAGCAGCCAAGAGGCGCTAGCGGGGGACTACGAGCAGTACTTC

V: TRBV11-1
J: TRBJ2-2
size: NA
D: TRBD1
CDR3: CASSSRNRGITGELFF
DNA: TGTGCCAGCAGCTCGAGAAACAGGGGAATTACCGGGGAGCTGTTTTTT

V: TRBV7-9
J: TRBJ2-3
size: NA
D: NA
CDR3: CASSLKGGADTQYF
DNA: TGTGCCAGCAGCTTAAAAGGCGGGGCAGATACGCAGTATTTT

V: TRBV11-2
J: TRBJ1-4
size: NA
D: TRBD1
CDR3: CASSRGQGEEKLFF
DNA: TGTGCCAGCAGCCGGGGACAGGGAGAAGAAAAACTGTTTTTT

V: TRBV30
J: TRBJ2-3
size: NA
D: NA
CDR3: CAWSVRIQSTDTQYF
DNA: TGTGCCTGGAGTGTGAGGATTCAGAGCACAGATACGCAGTATTTT

V: TRBV29-1
J: TRBJ1-2
size: NA
D: NA
CDR3: CSVEDTPGAGGYTF
DNA: TGCAGCGTTGAAGATACGCCAGGGGCGGGTGGCTACACCTTC

V: TRBV19
J: TRBJ1-2
size: NA
D: NA
CDR3: CASSTPGQNPNYGYTF
DNA: TGTGCCAGTAGTACCCCAGGACAGAACCCTAACTATGGCTACACCTTC

V: TRBV5-1
J: TRBJ2-7
size: NA
D: NA
CDR3: CASSSTAIGYEQYF
DNA: TGCGCCAGCAGCTCGACAGCTATAGGATACGAGCAGTACTTC

V: TRBV7-9
J: TRBJ2-7
size: NA
D: TRBD1
CDR3: CASSWPGTGGAGEQYF
DNA: TGTGCCAGCAGCTGGCCCGGGACAGGGGGCGCGGGAGAGCAGTACTTC

V: TRBV10-1
J: TRBJ2-7
size: NA
D: NA
CDR3: CASRDILSNEQYF
DNA: TGCGCCAGCAGGGACATTTTAAGTAACGAGCAGTACTTC

V: TRBV11-2
J: TRBJ2-7
size: NA
D: NA
CDR3: CASSLSREQYF
DNA: TGTGCCAGCAGCTTAAGTCGGGAGCAGTACTTC

V: TRBV14
J: TRBJ2-3
size: NA
D: TRBD2
CDR3: CASTAGGADTQYF
DNA: TGTGCCAGCACAGCGGGAGGTGCAGATACGCAGTATTTT

V: TRBV6-1
J: TRBJ1-1
size: NA
D: TRBD1
CDR3: CASKTGTANTEAFF
DNA: TGTGCCAGCAAGACCGGGACAGCCAACACTGAAGCTTTCTTT

V: TRBV19
J: TRBJ2-3
size: NA
D: TRBD2
CDR3: CASSSGGRGRGTDTQYF
DNA: TGTGCCAGTAGTTCGGGCGGGAGAGGGAGGGGCACAGATACGCAGTATTTT